The 16 T cell receptor beta chains given below trace back to one sample, sequenced in a study of blood T cells in healthy people across ages. Primed by a sample-barcoded 5' primer and a J-beta primer mix, a second PCR proceeded for roughly 6 to 12 cycles. A single record per CDR3 protein comes from TCRdb applying MiXCR to the 5' RACE reads. The sample contains 1.5 million to 2 million distinct CDR3 sequences, around 35% of which appear only once. Sequences were obtained from blood. These receptors were taken from a woman in her twenties or thirties in good health.

This rearrangement joins TRBV6-5 to TRBJ1-2; tentative D call: TRBD1 (5 bases). This CDR3 region has 12 residues. CDR1 MNHEY and CDR2 SVGAGI come from the germline V gene. V was shortened by 2 bases and J by 8 bases, with 9 bases between the two germline ends. CDR3 in DNA: TGTGCCAGCAGTTACACAGGAAAAGGCTACACCTTC. Its translation is CASSYTGKGYTF.

In this sample, this clonotype turned up many times. The V call is TRBV7-2, the J call TRBJ2-1, with 15 bases identical to TRBD2. The CDR3 is 18 amino acids. The ends lost 5 bases at V and 2 bases at J; junction bases unmatched: 7. Germline lookup yields CDR1 SGHTA and CDR2 FQGNSA. CDR3 DNA: TGTGCCAGCAGCAATGGACTAGCGGGGGGGTGGACCTACAATGAGCAGTTCTTC. It encodes CASSNGLAGGWTYNEQFF.

The chain joins TRBV20-1 to TRBJ2-3; 14 bases map to TRBD2. Germline lookup yields CDR1 DFQATT and CDR2 SNEGSKA (reference sequence). The CDR3 contains 18 residues. After removal of 5 bases from V and 2 bases from J, the junction contained 12 bases not matched to a gene. This CDR3 reads CSALSRTSGRIFTDTQYF. DNA for the CDR3: TGCAGTGCTCTCTCCCGGACTAGCGGGAGGATCTTCACAGATACGCAGTATTTT.

V gene TRBV27 combines with J gene TRBJ2-5, with D possibly TRBD1 on 7 matching bases. The CDR3 has 13 residues. V was shortened by 3 bases and J by 4 bases, with 9 bases between the two germline ends. Germline CDR1 reads MNHEY; CDR2 reads SMNVEV (reference sequence). The CDR3 region has the DNA TGTGCCAGCAGTTTCAGGGGGGTAGAGACCCAGTACTTC. Translated: CASSFRGVETQYF.

This clonotype was counted a few times. This chain links TRBV6-1 with TRBJ1-1; D is ambiguous. CDR1 MNHNS and CDR2 SASEGT come from the germline V gene. Trimming stripped 1 base from V and 0 bases from J, with 6 bases between. The CDR3 totals 14 residues. The CDR3 sequence: CASSEGRLNTEAFF. CDR3 coding DNA: TGTGCCAGCAGTGAAGGCCGGCTGAACACTGAAGCTTTCTTT.

This clonotype was picked up a small number of times. The chain couples TRBV11-1 to TRBJ1-5, with 11 nucleotides matching TRBD1. J gave up 1 base and V 5 bases, and 4 bases lay outside the gene matches. This CDR3 contains 16 residues. Germline CDR1 SGHAT, CDR2 FQDESV (reference sequence). CDR3 nucleotides: TGTGCCAGCAGCCGGACAGGGGGCGACAGCAATCAGCCCCAGCATTTT. Its protein is CASSRTGGDSNQPQHF.

This clonotype was seen a few times. The chain combines TRBV9 with TRBJ1-5; TRBD1 matches at 9 bases. V dropped 0 bases and J dropped 5; count of bases not matched to a gene: 9. This CDR3 is built from 17 residues. Germline V lookup: CDR1 SGDLS, CDR2 YYNGEE. As DNA, the CDR3 is TGTGCCAGCAGCGTAGGGGACAGGGTCGGGTGGGATCAGCCCCAGCATTTT. It translates to CASSVGDRVGWDQPQHF.

The chain links TRBV6-1 to TRBJ1-4; 11 nucleotides match TRBD1. This CDR3 has 19 residues. Germline loops: CDR1 MNHNS, CDR2 SASEGT. V lost 6 bases to trimming and J lost 0 bases; unmatched junction nucleotides: 12. CDR3 bases: TGTGCCAGCAGGCCCAGGACAGGGGGCTCTGCCTCAACTAATGAAAAACTGTTTTTT. Protein product: CASRPRTGGSASTNEKLFF.

A single count supports this clonotype. Written as DNA, the CDR3 is TGTGCCAGCAGTAGCCCCGGGCCGACCTCCGGTGGCTACACCTTC. This translates into CASSSPGPTSGGYTF. V usage is TRBV12-3 or TRBV12-4 and J usage is TRBJ1-2; D is unresolved. CDR3 length equals 15 residues. V was clipped by 5 bases and J by 7 bases, with 20 bases between them.

In DNA form, the CDR3 reads TGTGCCAGCAGACGACTAGCGGAGGCCTACGAGCAGTACTTC. Translated, it gives CASRRLAEAYEQYF. The gene calls are TRBV2 and TRBJ2-7, with 9 bases aligning to TRBD2. The ends lost 6 bases at V and 2 bases at J; junction bases unmatched: 5. CDR1 and CDR2 from the germline V gene are SNHLY and FYNNEI. CDR3 size: 14 residues.

This clonotype was picked up many times. The chain employs TRBV4-2 and TRBJ2-3, with TRBD2 as a possible D gene (7 bases). V lost 0 bases, J lost 2 bases, and 12 bases lay in between. The germline gives CDR1 LGHNA, CDR2 YNFKEQ. The CDR3 runs 16 residues. The CDR3 sequence: CASSQEGGAPTDTQYF. The CDR3 region has the DNA TGTGCCAGCAGCCAAGAAGGGGGGGCCCCCACAGATACGCAGTATTTT.

This clonotype was observed a few times. The chain uses TRBV27 and TRBJ2-5, with 9 positions matching TRBD2. This CDR3 spans 16 amino acids. V trimming: 3 bases; J trimming: 11 bases; junction bases outside the gene matches: 16. Germline assignment: CDR1 MNHEY and CDR2 SMNVEV (reference sequence). The CDR3 region has the DNA TGTGCCAGCAGTTTTTCTAGCGGGACGTTCTCCTACGGGCAGTACTTC. Translating it yields CASSFSSGTFSYGQYF.

J is TRBJ1-5 and V is TRBV20-1; a possible D gene is TRBD1 (5 bases). This CDR3 has 12 amino acids. The germline V and J ends were trimmed by 6 bases and 4 bases, with 10 bases remaining between them. Germline CDR1 reads DFQATT; CDR2 reads SNEGSKA (reference sequence). The CDR3 region is CSALRGNQPQHF. DNA for the CDR3: TGCAGTGCCCTGCGGGGGAATCAGCCCCAGCATTTT.

This clonotype has only a few counts. The chain has TRBV20-1 and TRBJ1-5; 7 bases line up with TRBD1. The V gene's germline CDR1 is DFQATT and CDR2 SNEGSKA (reference sequence). J lost 6 bases, V lost 4 bases, and 12 bases had no gene match. This CDR3 has 15 residues. This chain's CDR3 is CSAIPQGTPSQPQHF. DNA of the CDR3: TGCAGTGCTATCCCACAGGGGACCCCGAGTCAGCCCCAGCATTTT.

This chain uses TRBV3-1 with TRBJ2-3; 9 nucleotides line up with TRBD2. The CDR3 spans 15 residues. CDR1 is LGHDT and CDR2 is YNNKEL in the germline V gene (reference sequence). V shed 2 bases and J 5 bases; nucleotides not matched to a gene: 5. The CDR3 sequence: CASSQLAGGKDTQYF. Written as DNA, the CDR3 is TGTGCCAGCAGCCAACTGGCGGGAGGGAAAGATACGCAGTATTTT.

The CDR3 DNA reads as TGTGCCAGTAGTATAGCAAGCAAGGGCTCCTACGAGCAGTACTTC. Translated, it gives CASSIASKGSYEQYF. The chain combines TRBV19 with TRBJ2-7; D unresolved. Trimming took 1 base from V and 0 from J, leaving 10 bases between them. This CDR3 is built from 15 residues. CDR1 LNHDA and CDR2 SQIVND come from the germline V gene (reference sequence).